This T cell receptor beta chain was obtained from a study of a mutant IDH1 vaccine in newly diagnosed glioma. Background on the study: Radiotherapy, temozolomide, or both had been given previously, and both were given to most. Findings and limits, study-wide: The vaccine induced immune responses, and these occurred in roughly 95% of patients. Pseudoprogression apparently lacked any relation to changes in top peripheral T cell clonotypes.

Trimming cost V 0 bases and J 3 bases, with 8 bases left between them. CDR1 and CDR2 (germline): LNHNV, YYDKDF (reference sequence). There are 15 residues in the CDR3. The protocol was immunoSEQ multiplex PCR, while the TCRdb copy is restricted to in-frame clones and leaves out a portion. Seen here are tens of thousands of clones, approximately 90% observed once, and the top ten hold 2% to 3%. As to this clone: Its antigen is unknown.

Time point indicated: baseline, week 1 (first vaccination visit). Treatment specified: pre-vaccination baseline after standard-of-care therapy. Each donor presented with a new WHO grade 3 or 4 astrocytoma that tested IDH1-mutant and showed ATRX loss. The chain couples TRBV15 to TRBJ2-2; tentative D call: TRBD2 (6 bases). Source: PBMCs, taken from a glioma patient treated with radiotherapy, temozolomide or both. The receptor comes from a man aged 35-49 years with glioma. CDR3 residues: CATSREWGDTGELFF. In nucleotides, the CDR3 is TGTGCCACCAGCAGAGAGTGGGGGGACACCGGGGAGCTGTTTTTT.